The present TCR beta chain was sequenced within a study of blood T cell repertoires in COVID-19. About the study: PBMCs, B-cell-depleted T cells, or T cells provided the cDNA or gDNA that made up the material.

Germline CDR1 LGHDT, CDR2 YNNKEL (reference sequence). The CDR3 is made up of 14 amino acids. Trimming stripped 1 base from V and 8 bases from J, with 12 bases between. Profiling relied on immunoSEQ multiplex PCR, and the TCRdb table lists in-frame clones only, not all of them. The sample consists of 100,000 to 120,000 clones, less than 85% of them appearing once. This sequence was found in a human donor in a cohort sampled during active COVID-19. V is TRBV3-1 (or the pseudogene TRBV3-2) and J is TRBJ1-3, with D tentatively TRBD1 (5 bases). Sample: peripheral blood. CDR3 in amino acids: CASSQGAGRDTIYF. CDR3 coding DNA: TGTGCCAGCAGCCAAGGGGCAGGGAGGGACACCATATATTTT.